One sample yielded the 13 T cell receptor beta chains listed below, sequenced in a study of cytomegalovirus exposure and HLA in healthy donors. Primers for the PCR totalled 60 Vbeta and 13 Jbeta. TCRdb's copy holds only in-frame clones and misses some; the assay was immunoSEQ multiplex PCR. The table lists some 130,000 clones, 55% to 75% of them singletons. The source material was PBMCs. These receptors were taken from a man in his thirties or forties in good health and CMV-seropositive.

V is TRBV4-2 and J is TRBJ2-2; 14 nucleotides line up with TRBD2. The germline gives CDR1 LGHNA, CDR2 YNFKEQ. The CDR3 is 16 residues long. V gave up 5 bases and J gave up 10 bases; unmatched junction bases: 9. CDR3 sequence reads: CASSTRTSGRLVELFF. CDR3 DNA: TGTGCCAGCAGCACCCGGACTAGCGGGAGGTTAGTGGAGCTGTTTTTT.

The rearrangement links TRBV4-2 to TRBJ2-5; 9 nucleotides align to TRBD1. V was pared by 2 bases and J by 5 bases, with 9 bases of the junction left unmatched. The CDR3 is 16 amino acids. Germline CDR1 reads LGHNA; CDR2 reads YNFKEQ. The CDR3 DNA sequence: TGTGCCAGCAGCCAAAATCCAACAGGGGGCGAGGAGACCCAGTACTTC. Residues: CASSQNPTGGEETQYF.

The rearrangement links TRBV28 to TRBJ2-7; 13 bases align to TRBD2. J was trimmed by 6 bases and V by 5 bases; bases with no gene match: 7. Per germline, CDR1 MDHEN and CDR2 SYDVKM. This CDR3 region has 15 residues. The CDR3 spells CASSVGLAGVGEQYF. In nucleotides, the CDR3 is TGTGCCAGCAGTGTAGGACTAGCGGGAGTGGGCGAGCAGTACTTC.

The CDR3 DNA follows: TGTGCCAGCAGTGGCCTTCTAACTTCCTACAATGAGCAGTTCTTC. It codes for CASSGLLTSYNEQFF. V usage is TRBV2 and J usage is TRBJ2-1; unclear D gene. The CDR3 runs to 15 residues. Germline-derived CDR1 and CDR2 are SNHLY and FYNNEI. The V and J ends lost 4 bases and 1 base respectively, with 11 bases between them. Drawing the rest from reference TRBV2 and TRBJ2-1, the complete variable domain is EPEVTQTPSHQVTQMGQEVILRCVPISNHLYFYWYRQILGQKVEFLVSFYNNEISEKSEIFDDQFSVERPDGSNFTLKIRSTKLEDSAMYFCASSGLLTSYNEQFFGPGTRLTVL.

The chain has TRBV5-8 and TRBJ1-3; D may be TRBD1 (6 bases). The germline gives CDR1 SGHTS, CDR2 YDEGEE. Trimming took 3 bases from V and 5 from J, leaving 12 bases between them. This CDR3 is 14 amino acids long. DNA of the CDR3: TGTGCCAGCAGCTCACAGGGTGTTAGAAACACCATATATTTT. This encodes CASSSQGVRNTIYF.

V usage is TRBV14 and J usage is TRBJ2-7; tentatively, D is TRBD2 (7 bases). Trimming shortened V by 11 bases and J by 5 bases, and 19 bases separated the two germline ends. Germline-derived CDR1 and CDR2 are SGHDN and FVKESK. This CDR3 has 13 amino acids. CDR3 DNA sequence: TGTGCCGTCCGGCGCGGGGGCTACCACGAGCAGTACTTC. This gives the protein CAVRRGGYHEQYF.

This clone was detected only once. The chain joins TRBV2 to TRBJ1-2; D possibly corresponds to TRBD1 (5 bases). CDR3 length equals 14 residues. Per the germline V gene, CDR1 is SNHLY and CDR2 is FYNNEI. Trimming pared 1 base from V and 4 bases from J, leaving 10 bases between. The CDR3 nucleotides are TGTGCCAGCAGTGAAGAGGTAGGGGCCTATGGCTACACCTTC. It yields the protein CASSEEVGAYGYTF.

The chain employs TRBV6-5 and TRBJ2-7, with D perhaps TRBD2 (5 bases). This CDR3 has 13 residues. V lost 6 bases and J 3 bases, leaving 12 bases between the germline ends. Looked up from germline, CDR1 is MNHEY and CDR2 is SVGAGI. This chain's CDR3 is CASSDPTNYEQYF. CDR3 sequence (DNA): TGTGCCAGCAGCGACCCGACTAACTACGAGCAGTACTTC.

The rearrangement links TRBV11-2 to TRBJ1-4; D is ambiguous. CDR3 length: 14 amino acids. V was cut by 1 base and J by 4 bases, with 7 bases left in between. Germline CDR1 is SGHAT and CDR2 is FQNNGV. CDR3 sequence (DNA): TGTGCCAGCAGCTTAGTTACGGGTAATGAAAAACTGTTTTTT. This encodes CASSLVTGNEKLFF.

In its sample, this clone was seen a few times. The V and J genes are TRBV7-8 and TRBJ2-5; maybe TRBD2 (6 bases). The V end lost 5 bases, the J end lost 2 bases, and 21 bases lay between the germline ends. CDR3 size: 17 residues. Germline assignment: CDR1 SGHVS and CDR2 FQNEAQ. Here the CDR3 reads CASSTRRQGTPQETQYF. CDR3 coding DNA: TGTGCCAGCAGCACCCGCCGACAAGGGACTCCGCAAGAGACCCAGTACTTC.

The chain links TRBV13 to TRBJ2-7; D remains ambiguous. The CDR3 spans 13 residues. Trimming shortened V by 3 bases and J by 6 bases, and 12 bases separated the two germline ends. From germline, CDR1 is PRHDT and CDR2 FYEKMQ (reference sequence). CDR3 bases: TGTGCCAGCAGCTTCGCCCGACTTTCCGAGCAGTACTTC. Encoded protein: CASSFARLSEQYF.

The sample holds one count of this clone. The J gene is TRBJ1-5, the V gene TRBV7-9, with D possibly being TRBD1 (6 bases). CDR1 is SEHNR and CDR2 is FQNEAQ in the germline V gene (reference sequence). CDR3 length equals 15 residues. Trimming took off 1 base at V and 9 bases at J, with 16 bases between the two ends. The CDR3 protein is CASSLGVAVQGPQHF. The CDR3 bases are TGTGCCAGCAGCTTAGGGGTGGCAGTACAGGGGCCCCAGCATTTT.

The rearrangement links TRBV30 to TRBJ1-2, with a tentative D call TRBD1 (5 bases). The CDR3 sequence is 11 residues long. Trimming stripped 1 base from V and 8 bases from J, with 8 bases between. From germline, CDR1 is GTSNPN and CDR2 SVGIG (reference sequence). The CDR3 here is CAWSGTPGYTF. The DNA of the CDR3 is TGTGCCTGGAGTGGGACACCCGGCTACACCTTC.